This T cell receptor (beta chain) was captured by sequencing in a study of cytomegalovirus exposure and HLA in healthy donors. The wider study: The approximately 720 first-cohort repertoires and the 130 or so validation repertoires shared the same platform, a later analysis reported. The study's findings and limits: As was reported, the classifier diagnosed cytomegalovirus status with high specificity and sensitivity. Subsequent analysis found a tendency for first-cohort TCR clusters to co-occur within the 95 to 150 validation repertoires.

As to this clone: The antigen is unknown.

V was trimmed by 5 bases and J by 2 bases, leaving 9 bases between them. This CDR3 spans 13 amino acids. CDR1 SGHTA and CDR2 FQGNSA come from the germline V gene. A roughly 120-subject validation cohort, separate from the approximately 670-subject first cohort, supplied the donors. Produced via immunoSEQ multiplex PCR; TCRdb's table is partial and in-frame only. Among some 240,000 clones listed, about 90% were seen once. The sequence was obtained from a woman in her twenties or thirties in good health and CMV-seropositive. The specimen was PBMCs. This chain joins TRBV7-2 and TRBJ1-1; D may be TRBD1 (5 bases). This CDR3 is CASSLGHNTEAFF. In nucleotides, the CDR3 is TGTGCCAGCAGCCTGGGGCACAACACTGAAGCTTTCTTT.